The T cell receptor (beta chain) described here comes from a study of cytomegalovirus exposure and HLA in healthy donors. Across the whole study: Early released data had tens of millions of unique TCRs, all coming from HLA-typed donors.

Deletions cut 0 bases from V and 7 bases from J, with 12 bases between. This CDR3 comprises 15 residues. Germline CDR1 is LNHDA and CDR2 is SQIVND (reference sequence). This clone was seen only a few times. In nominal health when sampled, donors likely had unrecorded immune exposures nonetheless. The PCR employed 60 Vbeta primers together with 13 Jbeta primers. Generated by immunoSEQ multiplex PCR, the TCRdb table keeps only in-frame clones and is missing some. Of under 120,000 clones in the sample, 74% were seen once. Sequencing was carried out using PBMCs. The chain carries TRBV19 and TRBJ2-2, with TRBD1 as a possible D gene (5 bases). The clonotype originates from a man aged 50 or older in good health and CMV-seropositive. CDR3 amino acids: CASSIEELQGGELFF. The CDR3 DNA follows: TGTGCCAGTAGTATAGAAGAGTTGCAGGGCGGGGAGCTGTTTTTT.